Sequencing of this TCR beta chain was carried out in a study of blood T cells in healthy people across ages. The V gene end was trimmed by 4 bases and the J gene end by 8 bases; junction bases not matched to a gene: 6. Germline V gene lookup returns CDR1 SGHDT and CDR2 YYEEEE. The CDR3 contains 13 residues. Study results and caveats: Strong correlation was found linking TCR beta diversity to naive T cell percentage. Diversity of TCR beta per million T cells declined in a roughly linear way with age. Naive CD4+ cells and diversity were both higher in long-lived donors than in aged donors.

Together with a sample-barcoded 5' primer, a J-beta primer mix was included in a second PCR lasting roughly 6 to 12 cycles. TCRdb redid the calling of the 5' RACE reads with MiXCR, one entry per CDR3 protein. Of more than 500,000 distinct CDR3 sequences in the sample, about 29% were seen once. On this clonotype: Its antigen is still unknown.

The same data also went into a second study, on T cells of mothers and their children.

The source is a boy aged 2 to 10 in good health. Sequencing was performed on blood. V and J are TRBV5-6 and TRBJ2-1, with 7 bases lining up with TRBD1. CDR3 nucleotide sequence: TGTGCCAGCAGCCCGACAGGGAGATATGAGCAGTTCTTC. Protein sequence: CASSPTGRYEQFF.